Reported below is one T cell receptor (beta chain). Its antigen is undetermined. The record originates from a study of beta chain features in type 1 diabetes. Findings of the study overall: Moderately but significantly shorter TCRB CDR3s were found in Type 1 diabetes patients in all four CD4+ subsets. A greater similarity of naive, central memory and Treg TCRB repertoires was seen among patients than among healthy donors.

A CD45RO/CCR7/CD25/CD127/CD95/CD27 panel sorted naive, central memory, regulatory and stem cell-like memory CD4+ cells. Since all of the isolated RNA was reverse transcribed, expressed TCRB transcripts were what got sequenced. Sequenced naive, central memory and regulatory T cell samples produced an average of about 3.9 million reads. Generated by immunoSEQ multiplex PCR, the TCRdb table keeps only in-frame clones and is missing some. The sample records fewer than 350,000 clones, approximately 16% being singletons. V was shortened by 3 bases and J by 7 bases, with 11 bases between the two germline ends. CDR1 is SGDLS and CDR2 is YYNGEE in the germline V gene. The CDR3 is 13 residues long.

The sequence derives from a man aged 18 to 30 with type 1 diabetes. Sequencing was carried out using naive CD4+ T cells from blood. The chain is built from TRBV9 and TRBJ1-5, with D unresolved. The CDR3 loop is CASSESPGQPQHF. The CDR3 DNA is TGTGCCAGCAGCGAGAGCCCAGGCCAGCCCCAGCATTTT. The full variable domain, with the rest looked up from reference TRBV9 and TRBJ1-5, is DSGVTQTPKHLITATGQRVTLRCSPRSGDLSVYWYQQSLDQGLQFLIQYYNGEERAKGNILERFSAQQFPDLHSELNLSSLELGDSALYFCASSESPGQPQHFGDGTRLSIL.